One and the same sample provided the 4 T cell receptor beta chains below, sequenced in a study of blood T cell repertoires in COVID-19. TCRdb keeps only in-frame clones here, not all; method: immunoSEQ multiplex PCR. This sample carries 200,000 to 250,000 clones, 65% to 90% of them seen once, and the ten largest clones take around 1.7%. Material: PBMCs or T cells enriched from blood (not recorded which). Receptors were obtained from a man aged 40-55 years who had recovered from COVID-19.

This sequence joins TRBV4-1 and TRBJ2-1, with TRBD2 identical over 9 bases. The V gene end was trimmed by 1 base and the J gene end by 4 bases; junction bases not matched to a gene: 5. The germline V gene has CDR1 MGHRA and CDR2 YSYEKL. The CDR3 extends over 16 amino acids. CDR3 protein: CASSQGTSGGYNEQFF. CDR3 nucleotides: TGCGCCAGCAGCCAAGGAACGAGCGGGGGGTACAATGAGCAGTTCTTC.

The chain employs TRBV7-6 and TRBJ1-1; TRBD1 agrees at 7 bases. This CDR3 contains 14 residues. Looked up from germline, CDR1 is SGHVS and CDR2 is FNYEAQ. J gave up 0 bases and V 6 bases, and 4 bases lay outside the gene matches. The CDR3 here is CASRGTDMNTEAFF. CDR3 nucleotide sequence: TGTGCCAGCAGAGGGACAGACATGAACACTGAAGCTTTCTTT.

This rearrangement joins TRBV30 to TRBJ2-3; 12 bases are shared with TRBD2. The length of the CDR3 is 15 residues. Germline lookup yields CDR1 GTSNPN and CDR2 SVGIG (reference sequence). The J segment lost 7 bases and the V segment lost 0 bases, leaving 5 bases of the junction unmatched. The CDR3 loop is CAWSVLAGGPYTQYF. The DNA of the CDR3 is TGTGCCTGGAGTGTTCTAGCGGGAGGGCCATATACGCAGTATTTT.

The chain recombines TRBV19 with TRBJ1-4; D unresolved. V gave up 0 bases and J gave up 1 base, with 15 bases separating them. Germline V lookup: CDR1 LNHDA, CDR2 SQIVND (reference sequence). This CDR3 contains 18 residues. CDR3 loop: CASSIDGVRGGTNEKLFF. DNA of the CDR3: TGTGCCAGTAGTATAGATGGGGTACGGGGAGGAACTAATGAAAAACTGTTTTTT.